Presented here are 6 T cell receptor beta chains from one specimen sequenced in a study of blood T cell repertoires in COVID-19. Only in-frame clones appear in the TCRdb table, and some are missing; sequencing was by immunoSEQ multiplex PCR. The repertoire includes about 63,000 clones, 70% to 90% of them detected once, and around 3.7% sits in the top ten. The source material was PBMCs or T cells enriched from blood (not recorded which). These receptors were collected from a middle-aged woman with acute COVID-19.

This clone was seen a few times. The V and J genes are TRBV6-5 and TRBJ2-2; D may be TRBD1 (8 bases). V gave up 8 bases and J gave up 3 bases, with 16 bases separating them. The CDR3 extends over 15 amino acids. Germline V gene lookup returns CDR1 MNHEY and CDR2 SVGAGI. The CDR3 loop is CASGRTGGDTGELFF. CDR3 in DNA: TGTGCCAGCGGCCGAACAGGGGGGGACACCGGGGAGCTGTTTTTT.

The V and J genes are TRBV5-1 and TRBJ2-3; D may be TRBD2 (5 bases). The CDR3 covers 13 residues. V was cut by 3 bases and J by 2 bases, with 7 bases left in between. The V gene's germline CDR1 is SGHRS and CDR2 YFSETQ. The CDR3 protein is CASSSGDTDTQYF. DNA of the CDR3: TGCGCCAGCAGCTCCGGGGACACAGATACGCAGTATTTT.

V is TRBV7-6 and J is TRBJ2-2; 12 positions agree with TRBD2. CDR3 length equals 17 residues. CDR1 and CDR2 from the germline V gene are SGHVS and FNYEAQ. The V segment lost 5 bases and the J segment 0 bases; nucleotides outside the gene matches: 4. The chain's CDR3 is CASSQLAGGPNTGELFF. In nucleotides, the CDR3 is TGTGCCAGCAGCCAGCTAGCGGGAGGGCCGAACACCGGGGAGCTGTTTTTT.

V usage is TRBV24-1 and J usage is TRBJ1-2; 9 bases line up with TRBD1. The ends lost 4 bases at V and 1 base at J; junction bases unmatched: 3. The CDR3 covers 15 residues. Per the germline V gene, CDR1 is KGHDR and CDR2 is SFDVKD. The CDR3 region is CATSDPGQGNYGYTF. DNA for the CDR3: TGTGCCACCAGTGACCCGGGACAGGGTAACTATGGCTACACCTTC.

The genes are TRBV10-1 and TRBJ2-1, with TRBD2 matching over 11 bases. The CDR3 sequence is 13 residues long. J lost 13 bases, V lost 2 bases, and 4 bases had no gene match. From germline, CDR1 is WNHNN and CDR2 SYGVQD (reference sequence). CDR3 bases: TGCGCCAGCAGTGAGCTTAGCGGGGGGGACCAGTTCTTC. Protein product: CASSELSGGDQFF.

The chain employs TRBV7-2 and TRBJ1-5; TRBD1 agrees at 9 bases. CDR1 SGHTA and CDR2 FQGNSA come from the germline V gene. Unmatched junction bases numbered 1, after V lost 6 bases and J lost 4 bases. This CDR3 has 13 amino acids. CDR3 DNA: TGTGCCAGCAGGACAGGGGGGAATCAGCCCCAGCATTTT. Its translation is CASRTGGNQPQHF.